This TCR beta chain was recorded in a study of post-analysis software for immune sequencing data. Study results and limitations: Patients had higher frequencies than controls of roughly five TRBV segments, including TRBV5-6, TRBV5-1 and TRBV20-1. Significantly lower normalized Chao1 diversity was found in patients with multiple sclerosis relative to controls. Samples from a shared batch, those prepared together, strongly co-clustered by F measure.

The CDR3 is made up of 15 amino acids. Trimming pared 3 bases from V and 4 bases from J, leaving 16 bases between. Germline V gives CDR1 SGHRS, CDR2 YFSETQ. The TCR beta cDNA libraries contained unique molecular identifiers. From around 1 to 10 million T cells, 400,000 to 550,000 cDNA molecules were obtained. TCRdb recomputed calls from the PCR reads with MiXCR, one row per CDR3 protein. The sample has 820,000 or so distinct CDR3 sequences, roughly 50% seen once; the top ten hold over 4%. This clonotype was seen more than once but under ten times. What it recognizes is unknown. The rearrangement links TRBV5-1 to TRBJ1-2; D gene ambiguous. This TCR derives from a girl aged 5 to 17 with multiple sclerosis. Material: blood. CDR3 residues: CASSSTGVKGYGYTF. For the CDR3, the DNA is TGCGCCAGCAGCTCAACCGGCGTCAAGGGCTATGGCTACACCTTC.